Listed here is a single T cell receptor beta chain. Germline CDR1 reads GTSNPN; CDR2 reads SVGIG (reference sequence). This CDR3 region has 11 residues. The germline V and J ends were trimmed by 7 bases and 8 bases, with 14 bases remaining between them. PCR involved 60 Vbeta and 13 Jbeta primers. The table came from immunoSEQ multiplex PCR; TCRdb's copy has only in-frame clones and leaves some out. The sample yields 150,000 to 200,000 clones, just over 75% seen once. This specimen belongs to a study of cytomegalovirus exposure and HLA in healthy donors. This receptor was identified in a middle-aged woman in good health and CMV-seronegative. The genes are TRBV30 and TRBJ1-2; TRBD1 might be the D (6 bases). The sample was PBMCs. The chain's CDR3 is CASGGGGGYTF. The CDR3, as DNA: TGTGCCTCAGGCGGCGGGGGCGGCTACACCTTC.